The 29 T cell receptor beta chains given below trace back to one sample, sequenced in a study of T cell responses to AZD1222 COVID-19 vaccine. Method: immunoSEQ multiplex PCR; TCRdb's copy keeps in-frame clones and lacks some. The table shows roughly 140,000 clones, with approximately 90% occurring only once. This material consisted of peripheral blood, taken 28 days after the second AZD1222 dose. These receptors all come from an adult who received the AZD1222 COVID-19 vaccine.

The chain combines TRBV4-1 with TRBJ2-7; D ambiguous. Germline lookup yields CDR1 MGHRA and CDR2 YSYEKL. The CDR3 length is 14 residues. Trimming pared 0 bases from V and 3 bases from J, leaving 9 bases between. In DNA form, the CDR3 reads TGCGCCAGCAGCCAAGATGTGGCAGGCTACGAGCAGTACTTC. Translation: CASSQDVAGYEQYF.

The V and J genes are TRBV9 and TRBJ2-6; TRBD1 is a possible D gene (5 bases). V was pared by 2 bases and J by 3 bases, with 6 bases between. The CDR3 loop spans 14 amino acids. CDR1 is SGDLS, CDR2 YYNGEE, per germline. The DNA for the CDR3 is TGTGCCAGCAGCGTCAGGGTTGGGGCCAACGTCCTGACTTTC. This encodes CASSVRVGANVLTF.

The chain carries TRBV30 and TRBJ1-5, with 11 bases fitting TRBD1. With 5 bases clipped from V and 6 bases from J, the junction kept 3 bases outside the gene matches. Germline CDR1 GTSNPN, CDR2 SVGIG (reference sequence). The CDR3 loop spans 13 amino acids. The CDR3 bases are TGTGCCTGGGGGACAGGGGGGCTTCAGCCCCAGCATTTT. Translating gives CAWGTGGLQPQHF.

The J gene is TRBJ1-5, the V gene TRBV9; D is possibly TRBD1 (5 bases). CDR1 and CDR2 (germline): SGDLS, YYNGEE. The CDR3 is 15 amino acids. Trimming took 4 bases from V and 6 from J, leaving 17 bases between them. DNA for the CDR3: TGTGCCAGCAGCCCAACTGGGGGGGTGGGTCAGCCCCAGCATTTT. This sequence encodes CASSPTGGVGQPQHF.

The V call is TRBV9, the J call TRBJ1-5; D might be TRBD1 (5 bases). This CDR3 is 15 amino acids long. The V gene's germline CDR1 is SGDLS and CDR2 YYNGEE. The V gene lost 0 bases and the J gene lost 1 base, with 8 bases spanning the gap. CDR3 coding DNA: TGTGCCAGCAGCGTAGCCGGACACAGCAATCAGCCCCAGCATTTT. Translation: CASSVAGHSNQPQHF.

This chain connects TRBV2 to TRBJ1-6, with D possibly matching TRBD1 (5 bases). Germline V lookup: CDR1 SNHLY, CDR2 FYNNEI. V lost 3 bases and J lost 5, with 11 bases in between. The CDR3 runs 15 residues. CDR3 sequence reads: CASSDQGGNNSPLHF. The CDR3 bases are TGTGCCAGCAGTGACCAGGGTGGAAATAATTCACCCCTCCACTTT.

This clone has a single count. The V gene is TRBV7-8, the J gene TRBJ2-5; 9 bases map to TRBD2. With V trimmed by 5 bases and J by 1 base, 8 bases remained unmatched. Germline CDR1 is SGHVS and CDR2 is FQNEAQ. This CDR3 is built from 16 residues. CDR3 residues: CASSLTGTSTQETQYF. The CDR3 DNA is TGTGCCAGCAGCCTCACGGGGACTAGCACCCAAGAGACCCAGTACTTC.

The chain has TRBV6-5 and TRBJ1-1; no firm D call. CDR1 is MNHEY, CDR2 SVGAGI, per germline. CDR3 size: 15 residues. The V end was cut by 2 bases, the J end by 2 bases, with 12 bases between. In nucleotides, the CDR3 is TGTGCCAGCAGTTACAGGGCAGGCCCTAACACTGAAGCTTTCTTT. This sequence encodes CASSYRAGPNTEAFF.

The V gene is TRBV14, the J gene TRBJ1-1, with D unresolved. CDR3 length equals 15 residues. Germline values: CDR1 SGHDN, CDR2 FVKESK. V was pared by 0 bases and J by 5 bases, with 13 bases between. CDR3 sequence reads: CASSQEISPITEAFF. For the CDR3, the DNA is TGTGCCAGCAGCCAAGAGATTTCGCCTATTACTGAAGCTTTCTTT.

J is TRBJ1-2 and V is TRBV5-1, with unresolved D. The CDR3 consists of 15 residues. V gave up 1 base and J gave up 0 bases, with 10 bases separating them. Germline CDR1 and CDR2: SGHRS and YFSETQ. The CDR3 loop reads CASSLSGGANYGYTF. The CDR3 DNA reads TGCGCCAGCAGCTTGTCCGGCGGAGCTAACTATGGCTACACCTTC.

The rearrangement uses TRBV3-1 (or the pseudogene TRBV3-2) and TRBJ1-2; D remains unclear. This CDR3 comprises 13 residues. The V gene lost 6 bases and the J gene lost 2 bases, with 10 bases spanning the gap. Per germline, CDR1 LGHDT and CDR2 YNNKEL (reference sequence). CDR3 loop: CASSGLENYGYTF. The CDR3 nucleotides are TGTGCCAGCAGTGGGTTGGAAAACTATGGCTACACCTTC.

The rearrangement joins TRBV2 to TRBJ2-1, with unresolved D. The CDR3 has 16 amino acids. V was trimmed by 1 base and J by 1 base, leaving 11 bases between them. From germline, CDR1 is SNHLY and CDR2 FYNNEI. CDR3 bases: TGTGCCAGCAGTGAAGGCACCTCGAGGTCCTACAATGAGCAGTTCTTC. Protein product: CASSEGTSRSYNEQFF.

This chain joins TRBV12-3 or TRBV12-4 and TRBJ2-3; D is uncertain. The CDR3 sequence is 13 residues long. V dropped 3 bases and J dropped 4 bases, with 8 bases sitting between them. CDR3 amino acids: CASSFGPSDTQYF. The CDR3 DNA follows: TGTGCCAGCAGTTTTGGGCCGTCAGATACGCAGTATTTT.

This chain connects TRBV7-9 to TRBJ1-2; D unresolved. The CDR3 is 13 residues long. Germline-derived CDR1 and CDR2 are SEHNR and FQNEAQ (reference sequence). With 5 bases removed from V and 0 bases from J, the gap between germline ends came to 7 bases. CDR3 nucleotide sequence: TGTGCCAGCAGCCCAAGGCCTAACTATGGCTACACCTTC. Translating it yields CASSPRPNYGYTF.

The chain is built from TRBV5-4 and TRBJ2-3; D is perhaps TRBD1 (6 bases). In germline, CDR1 is SGHNT, CDR2 YYREEE (reference sequence). This CDR3 spans 15 amino acids. The germline V and J ends were trimmed by 7 bases and 4 bases, with 19 bases remaining between them. The CDR3 bases are TGTGCCAGCGCCTCCGGACCCAAGGGGGCAGATACGCAGTATTTT. Protein product: CASASGPKGADTQYF.

V and J are TRBV11-2 and TRBJ1-1, with D possibly being TRBD1 (5 bases). CDR1 is SGHAT and CDR2 is FQNNGV in the germline V gene. V was trimmed by 5 bases and J by 4 bases, leaving 11 bases between them. This CDR3 contains 13 residues. CDR3 coding DNA: TGTGCCAGCAGCACTCCGGGACGCACTGAAGCTTTCTTT. As protein: CASSTPGRTEAFF.

The chain joins TRBV27 to TRBJ1-2; the match to TRBD1 covers 8 bases. This CDR3 has 15 residues. Germline V CDR1 and CDR2: MNHEY, SMNVEV (reference sequence). Unmatched junction bases numbered 9, after V lost 5 bases and J lost 4 bases. The CDR3 reads CASSPDDRGGYGYTF. Here the CDR3 DNA reads TGTGCCAGCAGTCCCGACGACAGGGGCGGCTATGGCTACACCTTC.

The table lists this clone with a count of one. This chain uses TRBV10-2 with TRBJ2-3; D uncertain. V was clipped by 3 bases and J by 1 base, with 5 bases between them. CDR3 size: 13 residues. CDR1 and CDR2 (germline): WSHSY, SAAADI. The CDR3 region is CASSERGTDTQYF. CDR3 bases: TGCGCCAGCAGTGAACGTGGCACAGATACGCAGTATTTT.

This chain joins TRBV2 and TRBJ1-5; unclear D gene. V was clipped by 3 bases and J by 6 bases, with 9 bases between them. The CDR3 length is 13 residues. Germline V gene sequence: CDR1 SNHLY, CDR2 FYNNEI. The CDR3 loop reads CASSDEGSQPQHF. The CDR3 nucleotides read TGTGCCAGCAGTGACGAGGGATCTCAGCCCCAGCATTTT.

The gene calls are TRBV29-1 and TRBJ1-2; D not resolved. Germline CDR1 reads SQVTM; CDR2 reads ANQGSEA. CDR3 size: 13 residues. Trimming took off 5 bases at V and 4 bases at J, with 14 bases between the two ends. The CDR3 DNA reads TGCAGCGTTTTTTCAGGCTTTCTCTATGGCTACACCTTC. Its protein is CSVFSGFLYGYTF. Using reference TRBV29-1 and TRBJ1-2 for the parts outside the CDR3, the full variable domain is SAVISQKPSRDICQRGTSLTIQCQVDSQVTMMFWYRQQPGQSLTLIATANQGSEATYESGFVIDKFPISRPNLTFSTLTVSNMSPEDSSIYLCSVFSGFLYGYTFGSGTRLTVV.

The V gene is TRBV29-1, the J gene TRBJ1-1, with D unresolved. Germline V gene data show CDR1 as SQVTM and CDR2 as ANQGSEA. The CDR3 runs 15 residues. Trimming pared 4 bases from V and 0 bases from J, leaving 15 bases between. The CDR3 region is CSVVGQIHMNTEAFF. The CDR3 DNA reads TGCAGCGTTGTAGGCCAGATCCATATGAACACTGAAGCTTTCTTT.

This chain joins TRBV5-1 and TRBJ2-3; D may correspond to TRBD1 or TRBD2 (5 bases each). Trimming shortened V by 3 bases and J by 0 bases, and 11 bases separated the two germline ends. This CDR3 spans 15 amino acids. Germline V gene sequence: CDR1 SGHRS, CDR2 YFSETQ. CDR3 sequence (DNA): TGCGCCAGCAGCTCCGCCGGGGCTAGCACAGATACGCAGTATTTT. Translating gives CASSSAGASTDTQYF. Using reference TRBV5-1 and TRBJ2-3 for the parts outside the CDR3, the full variable domain is KAGVTQTPRYLIKTRGQQVTLSCSPISGHRSVSWYQQTPGQGLQFLFEYFSETQRNKGNFPGRFSGRQFSNSRSEMNVSTLELGDSALYLCASSSAGASTDTQYFGPGTRLTVL.

The chain links TRBV5-1 to TRBJ1-5, with D uncertain. The CDR3 has 14 residues. Per the germline V gene, CDR1 is SGHRS and CDR2 is YFSETQ. The V end was cut by 0 bases, the J end by 5 bases, with 9 bases between. The CDR3 reads CASSLDGRDQPQHF. The CDR3 coding sequence is TGCGCCAGCAGCTTGGATGGAAGGGATCAGCCCCAGCATTTT.

The rearrangement uses TRBV15 and TRBJ2-3, with 8 bases matching TRBD2. Trimming removed 1 base from V and 0 bases from J; junction bases left unmatched: 9. The CDR3 length is 18 residues. The germline CDR1 and CDR2 sequences are LNHNV and YYDKDF (reference sequence). The chain's CDR3 is CATSRARGASGSTDTQYF. CDR3 bases: TGTGCCACCAGCAGAGCCCGTGGGGCTAGCGGGAGCACAGATACGCAGTATTTT.

This chain uses TRBV15 with TRBJ2-3, with unresolved D. Germline loops: CDR1 LNHNV, CDR2 YYDKDF (reference sequence). The CDR3 spans 15 residues. V dropped 4 bases and J dropped 2 bases, with 13 bases sitting between them. CDR3 protein: CATSNMELSTDTQYF. The DNA of the CDR3 is TGTGCCACCAGCAATATGGAGCTCTCCACAGATACGCAGTATTTT.

The V gene is TRBV11-2, the J gene TRBJ1-2; 7 bases fit TRBD1. This CDR3 is 14 amino acids long. V trimming: 5 bases; J trimming: 4 bases; junction bases outside the gene matches: 7. Germline V gene lookup returns CDR1 SGHAT and CDR2 FQNNGV. DNA for the CDR3: TGTGCCAGCAGCCCGGCAGGGGGTATCTATGGCTACACCTTC. Translating gives CASSPAGGIYGYTF.

This clone was detected once. The identical CDR3 is also encoded by other nucleotide sequences in the sample. This rearrangement joins TRBV29-1 to TRBJ2-4; D is ambiguous. Per germline, CDR1 SQVTM and CDR2 ANQGSEA. The CDR3 sequence is 13 residues long. With 5 bases removed from V and 0 bases from J, the gap between germline ends came to 8 bases. The DNA for the CDR3 is TGCAGCGTTCCGGACGGAGCCAAAAACATTCAGTACTTC. It encodes CSVPDGAKNIQYF.

V and J are TRBV7-9 and TRBJ2-7; 8 bases are a match to TRBD2. V dropped 2 bases and J dropped 0; count of bases not matched to a gene: 12. This CDR3 comprises 18 residues. In germline, CDR1 is SEHNR, CDR2 FQNEAQ (reference sequence). In DNA form, the CDR3 reads TGTGCCAGCAGCTTAAAAGTAAGCGGGAGAGCCCCCTCCTACGAGCAGTACTTC. Residues: CASSLKVSGRAPSYEQYF.

The chain combines TRBV19 with TRBJ2-1, with TRBD2 matching 10 bases. Losses at the gene ends were 10 bases for V and 6 bases for J; bases not matched to a gene: 9. This CDR3 spans 14 amino acids. The germline CDR1 and CDR2 sequences are LNHDA and SQIVND (reference sequence). The CDR3 DNA sequence: TGTGCCACTATTAGCGGGACTAGCGCCAATGAGCAGTTCTTC. It yields the protein CATISGTSANEQFF.